The 16 T cell receptor beta chains below all came from one sample that was sequenced in a study of CD8 T cells in Susac syndrome. When the RNA was reverse transcribed, random hexamers were used with an input of roughly 0.45 to 1 ug. Via MiXCR, TCRdb re-called the immunoSEQ multiplex PCR reads, giving one row per CDR3 protein. Among about 200,000 distinct CDR3 sequences listed, 91% were seen once. Material: CD4+ T cells from PBMCs. The receptor set was obtained from a human donor with Susac syndrome.

CDR3 in DNA: TGTGCCAGCAGTCCGGACGGACCGAACACTGAAGCTTTCTTT. Its translation is CASSPDGPNTEAFF. The chain uses TRBV6-5 and TRBJ1-1, with D unclear. The CDR3 length is 14 residues. Germline assignment: CDR1 MNHEY and CDR2 SVGAGI. Deletions cut 5 bases from V and 1 base from J, with 11 bases between.

The gene calls are TRBV2 and TRBJ2-2; D call uncertain. The CDR3 loop spans 14 amino acids. Germline assignment: CDR1 SNHLY and CDR2 FYNNEI. V lost 10 bases and J 1 base, leaving 13 bases between the germline ends. DNA for the CDR3: TGTGCCACCCTGCCTGACATGAACACCGGGGAGCTGTTTTTT. Encoded protein: CATLPDMNTGELFF. The full variable domain, rest sourced from reference TRBV2 and TRBJ2-2, is EPEVTQTPSHQVTQMGQEVILRCVPISNHLYFYWYRQILGQKVEFLVSFYNNEISEKSEIFDDQFSVERPDGSNFTLKIRSTKLEDSAMYFCATLPDMNTGELFFGEGSRLTVL.

This clonotype showed up just a few times. The CDR3 sequence: CASSLGQTSYEQYF. In DNA, the CDR3 is TGTGCCAGCAGTTTGGGACAGACTTCCTACGAGCAGTACTTC. The chain combines TRBV12-3 or TRBV12-4 with TRBJ2-7; TRBD1 matches at 7 bases. The CDR3 is 14 amino acids. Trimming at V came to 3 bases and at J to 1 base, leaving 3 bases not matched to a gene.

The chain has TRBV29-1 and TRBJ1-1; 7 nucleotides match TRBD1. Germline loops: CDR1 SQVTM, CDR2 ANQGSEA. The CDR3 is 13 amino acids. Trimming at V came to 7 bases and at J to 1 base, leaving 6 bases not matched to a gene. The CDR3 DNA follows: TGCAGCGCCTTGACAGGGCCGAACACTGAAGCTTTCTTT. It specifies CSALTGPNTEAFF.

V is TRBV7-2 and J is TRBJ2-1; maybe TRBD1 (7 bases). Germline assignment: CDR1 SGHTA and CDR2 FQGNSA. The V end was cut by 5 bases, the J end by 0 bases, with 17 bases between. The CDR3 totals 17 residues. CDR3 sequence reads: CASSRQGSGSSYNEQFF. The CDR3 coding sequence is TGTGCCAGCAGCCGACAGGGTAGCGGAAGCTCCTACAATGAGCAGTTCTTC. The full variable domain, rest sourced from reference TRBV7-2 and TRBJ2-1, is GAGVSQSPSNKVTEKGKDVELRCDPISGHTALYWYRQSLGQGLEFLIYFQGNSAPDKSGLPSDRFSAERTGGSVSTLTIQRTQQEDSAVYLCASSRQGSGSSYNEQFFGPGTRLTVL.

Written as DNA, the CDR3 is TGTGCCATCAGTGAGTCCGGGAATGTAGTTCAGACCCAGTACTTC. Translated, it gives CAISESGNVVQTQYF. The chain is built from TRBV10-3 and TRBJ2-5; the D gene is possibly TRBD2 (5 bases). Germline V gene lookup returns CDR1 ENHRY and CDR2 SYGVKD. V was pared by 0 bases and J by 6 bases, with 14 bases between. There are 15 residues in the CDR3.

The V call is TRBV3-1, the J call TRBJ1-3; 9 bases align to TRBD1. Germline V gene sequence: CDR1 LGHDT, CDR2 YNNKEL (reference sequence). The length of the CDR3 is 17 residues. Germline trimming cut 3 bases from V and 8 bases from J; bases unmatched to any gene: 14. The CDR3 loop is CASSQRRTGGGLHTIYF. DNA of the CDR3: TGTGCCAGCAGCCAGAGGCGAACAGGGGGCGGGTTGCACACCATATATTTT.

The chain is built from TRBV14 and TRBJ1-2; D not certain. Between the trimmed V and J ends, which lost 1 base and 8 bases, there was a span of 8 bases. CDR1 and CDR2 from the germline V gene are SGHDN and FVKESK. The CDR3 consists of 12 residues. Here the CDR3 DNA reads TGTGCCAGCAGCCAAGCTCATTCGGGCTACACCTTC. Protein sequence: CASSQAHSGYTF.

The chain is built from TRBV7-2 and TRBJ2-5; 7 bases line up with TRBD2. CDR1 is SGHTA and CDR2 is FQGNSA in the germline V gene. The ends lost 5 bases at V and 6 bases at J; junction bases unmatched: 15. The CDR3 contains 16 residues. The DNA for the CDR3 is TGTGCCAGCAGCCCGTTAGACAGCGGGAAAGCAAAGACCCAGTACTTC. Protein sequence: CASSPLDSGKAKTQYF.

This chain links TRBV28 with TRBJ2-1; D uncertain. Germline assignment: CDR1 MDHEN and CDR2 SYDVKM. The germline V and J ends were trimmed by 8 bases and 4 bases, with 6 bases remaining between them. This CDR3 has 11 amino acids. The CDR3 loop reads CASLGYNEQFF. DNA of the CDR3: TGTGCCAGCTTAGGGTACAATGAGCAGTTCTTC.

The chain joins TRBV20-1 to TRBJ2-4; 13 bases fit TRBD2. Germline-derived CDR1 and CDR2 are DFQATT and SNEGSKA (reference sequence). The CDR3 has 13 residues. In DNA, the CDR3 is TGCAGCCCGGGACTAGCGGGGTCGGGCATTCAGTACTTC. Protein sequence: CSPGLAGSGIQYF.

The chain joins TRBV29-1 to TRBJ2-4; no definite D call. The V end lost 3 bases, the J end lost 8 bases, and 8 bases lay between the germline ends. CDR1 and CDR2 (germline): SQVTM, ANQGSEA. The CDR3 length is 11 residues. The CDR3 DNA sequence: TGCAGCGTTGAGGGAAGGGACATTCAGTACTTC. Translated: CSVEGRDIQYF.

This chain uses TRBV19 with TRBJ1-5; 7 bases fit TRBD1. Trimming took 4 bases from V and 3 from J; bases not matched to a gene: 6. The CDR3 has 15 amino acids. The germline gives CDR1 LNHDA, CDR2 SQIVND (reference sequence). The CDR3 nucleotides are TGTGCCAGTAGTACCTCGACAGGGCCCAATCAGCCCCAGCATTTT. Encoded protein: CASSTSTGPNQPQHF. The whole variable domain, filled in from reference TRBV19 and TRBJ1-5, reads DGGITQSPKYLFRKEGQNVTLSCEQNLNHDAMYWYRQDPGQGLRLIYYSQIVNDFQKGDIAEGYSVSREKKESFPLTVTSAQKNPTAFYLCASSTSTGPNQPQHFGDGTRLSIL.

The sample holds one count of this clonotype. This CDR3 reads CASSPVGQGRNEQFF. In DNA, the CDR3 is TGTGCCAGCTCACCAGTCGGACAGGGGCGAAATGAGCAGTTCTTC. The V call is TRBV18, the J call TRBJ2-1, with 9 positions matching TRBD1. Trimming at V came to 2 bases and at J to 7 bases, leaving 6 bases not matched to a gene. Germline CDR1 KGHSH, CDR2 LQKENI. The CDR3 extends over 15 amino acids.

The rearrangement uses TRBV12-3 or TRBV12-4 and TRBJ2-2; 8 bases are shared with TRBD1. The CDR3 runs 17 residues. The J segment lost 3 bases and the V segment lost 4 bases, leaving 10 bases of the junction unmatched. The CDR3 DNA sequence: TGTGCCAGCAGTTCCACCTATGGGACAGGCGACACCGGGGAGCTGTTTTTT. It codes for CASSSTYGTGDTGELFF.

The V and J genes are TRBV9 and TRBJ2-7; TRBD1 aligns across 8 bases. From germline, CDR1 is SGDLS and CDR2 YYNGEE. V lost 3 bases, J lost 1 base, and 9 bases stayed unmatched. This CDR3 spans 16 amino acids. CDR3 amino acids: CASSDGPGQASYEQYF. In nucleotides, the CDR3 is TGTGCCAGCAGCGACGGACCGGGACAGGCTTCCTACGAGCAGTACTTC.